Described below is a single TCR beta chain sequence and its context. Original processing notes: Estimated nucleated cell counts came from reference gene primer amplification. Clones were read by immunoSEQ multiplex PCR, and TCRdb kept only the in-frame ones, dropping some. The DNA gave D and trimming, while V, J and clone size come from that table. The data show around 340,000 clones, approximately 86% seen once. This entry is derived from a study of blood T cell repertoires in COVID-19. On the study more broadly: The United States, Italy and Spain supplied acute and convalescent COVID-19 samples. Nucleic acid was either cDNA or gDNA, and it came from T cells, B-cell-depleted T cells, or PBMCs.

Patients of the Seattle cohort, enrolled during active infection, were followed longitudinally. What was sequenced was peripheral blood. The origin of this receptor is a woman aged 60-75 years with COVID-19, enrolled during active disease.

The CDR3 is CASSPTSGGTDTQYF. CDR3 in DNA: TGTGCCAGCAGCCCAACTAGCGGGGGCACAGATACGCAGTATTTT. The chain recombines TRBV11-3 with TRBJ2-3; 10 nucleotides line up with TRBD2. CDR3 length: 15 residues. Germline V gives CDR1 SGHNT, CDR2 YENEEA. V lost 5 bases and J lost 1; bases outside the gene matches: 3.